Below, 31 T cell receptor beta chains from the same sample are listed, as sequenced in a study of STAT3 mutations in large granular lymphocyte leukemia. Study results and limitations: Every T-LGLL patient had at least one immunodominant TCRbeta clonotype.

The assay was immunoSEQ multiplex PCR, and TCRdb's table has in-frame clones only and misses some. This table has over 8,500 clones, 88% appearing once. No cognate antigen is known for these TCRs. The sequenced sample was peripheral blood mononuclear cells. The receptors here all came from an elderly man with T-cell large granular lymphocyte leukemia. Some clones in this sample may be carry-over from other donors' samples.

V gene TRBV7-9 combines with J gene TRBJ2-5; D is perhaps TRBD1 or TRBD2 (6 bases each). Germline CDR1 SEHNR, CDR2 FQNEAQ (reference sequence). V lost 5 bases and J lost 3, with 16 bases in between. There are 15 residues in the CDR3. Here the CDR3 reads CASSLLGGSEETQYF. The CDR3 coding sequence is TGTGCCAGCAGCCTCCTAGGGGGGTCAGAAGAGACCCAGTACTTC.

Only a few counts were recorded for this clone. CDR3 in amino acids: CASSFIGGYTF. In DNA form, the CDR3 reads TGTGCCAGCAGCTTTATAGGTGGCTACACCTTC. The chain recombines TRBV5-4 with TRBJ1-2; D ambiguous. Per germline, CDR1 SGHNT and CDR2 YYREEE (reference sequence). This CDR3 has 11 residues. V was clipped by 2 bases and J by 7 bases, with 6 bases between them.

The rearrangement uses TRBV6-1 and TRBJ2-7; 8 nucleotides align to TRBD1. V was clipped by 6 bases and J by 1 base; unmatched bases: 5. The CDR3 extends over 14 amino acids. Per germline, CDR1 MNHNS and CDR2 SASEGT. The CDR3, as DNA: TGTGCCAGCAGGGGGACAGGAGTTTCCTACGAGCAGTACTTC. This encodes CASRGTGVSYEQYF.

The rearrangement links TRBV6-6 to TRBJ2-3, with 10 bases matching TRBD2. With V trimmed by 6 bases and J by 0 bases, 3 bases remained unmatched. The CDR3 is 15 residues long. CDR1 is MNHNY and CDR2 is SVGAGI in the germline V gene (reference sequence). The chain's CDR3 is CASRKRGGSTDTQYF. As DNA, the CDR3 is TGTGCCAGCAGGAAGCGGGGGGGGAGCACAGATACGCAGTATTTT.

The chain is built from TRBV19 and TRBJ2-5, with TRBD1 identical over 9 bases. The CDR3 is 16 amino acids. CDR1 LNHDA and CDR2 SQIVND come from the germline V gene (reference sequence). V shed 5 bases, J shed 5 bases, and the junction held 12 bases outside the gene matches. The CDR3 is CASSSTGGTPWETQYF. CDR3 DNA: TGTGCCAGTAGTTCGACAGGGGGAACCCCGTGGGAGACCCAGTACTTC.

The CDR3 nucleotides are TGTGCCAGCAGCTTAAACGGGGGGGCATTCAATGAGCAGTTCTTC. As protein: CASSLNGGAFNEQFF. V usage is TRBV7-3 and J usage is TRBJ2-1; TRBD2 matches at 8 bases. CDR3 size: 15 residues. V dropped 1 base and J dropped 6; count of bases not matched to a gene: 5. From germline, CDR1 is SGHTA and CDR2 FQGTGA.

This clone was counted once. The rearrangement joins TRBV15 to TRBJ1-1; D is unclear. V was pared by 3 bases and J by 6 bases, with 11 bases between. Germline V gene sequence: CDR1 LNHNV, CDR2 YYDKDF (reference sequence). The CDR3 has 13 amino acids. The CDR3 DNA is TGTGCCACCAGCAGCCGACCAGGATCTGAAGCTTTCTTT. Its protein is CATSSRPGSEAFF.

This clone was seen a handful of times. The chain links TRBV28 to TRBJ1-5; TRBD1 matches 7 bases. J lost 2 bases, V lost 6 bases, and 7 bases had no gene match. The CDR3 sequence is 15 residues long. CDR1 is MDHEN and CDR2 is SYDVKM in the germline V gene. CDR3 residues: CASRPGGPGNQPQHF. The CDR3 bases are TGTGCCAGCAGACCAGGGGGGCCGGGCAATCAGCCCCAGCATTTT.

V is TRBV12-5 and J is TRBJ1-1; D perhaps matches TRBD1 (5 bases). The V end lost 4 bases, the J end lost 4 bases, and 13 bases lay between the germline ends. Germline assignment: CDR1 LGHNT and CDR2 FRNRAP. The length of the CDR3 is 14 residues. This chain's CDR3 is CASGSLSGGTEAFF. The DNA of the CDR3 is TGTGCTAGTGGTTCCCTTTCGGGGGGCACTGAAGCTTTCTTT.

The CDR3 region is CASSLAGHYSNQPQHF. The DNA for the CDR3 is TGTGCCAGCAGCTTGGCAGGACACTATAGCAATCAGCCCCAGCATTTT. The chain couples TRBV5-8 to TRBJ1-5; D possibly corresponds to TRBD1 (5 bases). Germline lookup yields CDR1 SGHTS and CDR2 YDEGEE. The CDR3 is 16 residues long. Trimming took off 0 bases at V and 0 bases at J, with 10 bases between the two ends.

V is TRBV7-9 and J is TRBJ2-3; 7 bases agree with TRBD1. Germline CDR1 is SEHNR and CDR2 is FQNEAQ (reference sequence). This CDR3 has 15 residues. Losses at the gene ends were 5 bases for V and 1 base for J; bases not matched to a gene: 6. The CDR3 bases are TGTGCCAGCAGCCAAGGGACAGACCGCACAGATACGCAGTATTTT. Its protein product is CASSQGTDRTDTQYF.

CDR3: CASSLGGGYTF. CDR3 nucleotides: TGTGCCAGCAGTCTCGGGGGTGGCTACACCTTC. The V gene is TRBV2, the J gene TRBJ1-2, with D possibly being TRBD1 (5 bases). CDR3 length equals 11 residues. V shed 5 bases and J shed 7 bases, with 8 bases lying between them. In germline, CDR1 is SNHLY, CDR2 FYNNEI.

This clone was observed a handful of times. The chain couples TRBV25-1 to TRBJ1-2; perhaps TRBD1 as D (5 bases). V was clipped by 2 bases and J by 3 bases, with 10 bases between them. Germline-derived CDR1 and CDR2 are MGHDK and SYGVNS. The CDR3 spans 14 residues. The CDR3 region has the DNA TGTGCCAGCAGTGAACCGGGGGATTACTATGGCTACACCTTC. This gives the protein CASSEPGDYYGYTF.

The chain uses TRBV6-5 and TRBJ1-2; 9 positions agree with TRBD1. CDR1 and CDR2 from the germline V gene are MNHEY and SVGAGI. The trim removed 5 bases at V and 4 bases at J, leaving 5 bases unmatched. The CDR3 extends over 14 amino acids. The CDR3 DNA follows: TGTGCCAGCAGTCCACCGGGACAGGGCTATGGCTACACCTTC. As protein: CASSPPGQGYGYTF.

CDR3 protein: CATSRGAGGAFF. The CDR3 nucleotides are TGTGCCACCAGCAGAGGGGCAGGGGGAGCTTTCTTT. The chain employs TRBV15 and TRBJ1-1; 7 bases fit TRBD1. The trim removed 1 base at V and 10 bases at J, leaving 3 bases unmatched. The CDR3 has 12 amino acids. Germline loops: CDR1 LNHNV, CDR2 YYDKDF (reference sequence).

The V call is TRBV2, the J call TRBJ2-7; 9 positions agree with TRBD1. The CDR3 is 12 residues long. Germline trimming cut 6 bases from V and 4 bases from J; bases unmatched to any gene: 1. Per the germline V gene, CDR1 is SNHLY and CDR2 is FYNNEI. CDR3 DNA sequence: TGTGCCAGCAGAGGGACAGGGTACGAGCAGTACTTC. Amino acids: CASRGTGYEQYF.

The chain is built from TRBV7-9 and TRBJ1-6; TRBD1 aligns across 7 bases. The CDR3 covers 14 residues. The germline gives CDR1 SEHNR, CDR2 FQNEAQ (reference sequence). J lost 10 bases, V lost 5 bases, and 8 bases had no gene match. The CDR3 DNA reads TGTGCCAGCAGCCAACAGGGGTATCGCTCACCCCTCCACTTT. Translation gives CASSQQGYRSPLHF.

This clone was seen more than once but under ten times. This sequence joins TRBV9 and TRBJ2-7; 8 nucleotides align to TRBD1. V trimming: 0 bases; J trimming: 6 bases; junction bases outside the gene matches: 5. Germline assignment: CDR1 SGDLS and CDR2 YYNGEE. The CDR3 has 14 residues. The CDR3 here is CASSVGGQGSEQYF. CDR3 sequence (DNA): TGTGCCAGCAGCGTAGGTGGACAGGGATCCGAGCAGTACTTC.

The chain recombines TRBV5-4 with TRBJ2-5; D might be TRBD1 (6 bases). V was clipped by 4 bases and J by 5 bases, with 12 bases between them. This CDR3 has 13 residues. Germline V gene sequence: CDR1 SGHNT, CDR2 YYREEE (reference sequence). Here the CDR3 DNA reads TGTGCCAGCAGCATTACAGGGACGGAGACCCAGTACTTC. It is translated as CASSITGTETQYF.

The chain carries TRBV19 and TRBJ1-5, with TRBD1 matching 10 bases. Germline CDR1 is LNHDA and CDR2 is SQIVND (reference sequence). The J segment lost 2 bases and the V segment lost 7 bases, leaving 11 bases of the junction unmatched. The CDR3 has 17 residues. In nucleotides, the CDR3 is TGTGCCAGTAAGAATAACCGGGACAGGGGTGGCAATCAGCCCCAGCATTTT. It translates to CASKNNRDRGGNQPQHF.

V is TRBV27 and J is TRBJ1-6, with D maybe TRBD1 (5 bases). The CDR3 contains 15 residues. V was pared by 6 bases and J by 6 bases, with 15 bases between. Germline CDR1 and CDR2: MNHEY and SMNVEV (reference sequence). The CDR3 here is CASRGHSGPNSPLHF. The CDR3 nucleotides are TGTGCCAGCAGGGGCCACTCGGGACCTAATTCACCCCTCCACTTT.

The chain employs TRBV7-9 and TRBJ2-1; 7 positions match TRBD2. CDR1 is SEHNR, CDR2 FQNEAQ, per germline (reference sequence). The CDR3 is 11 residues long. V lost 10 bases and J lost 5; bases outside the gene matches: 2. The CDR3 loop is CANRGDNEQFF. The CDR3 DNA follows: TGTGCCAACCGGGGGGACAATGAGCAGTTCTTC.

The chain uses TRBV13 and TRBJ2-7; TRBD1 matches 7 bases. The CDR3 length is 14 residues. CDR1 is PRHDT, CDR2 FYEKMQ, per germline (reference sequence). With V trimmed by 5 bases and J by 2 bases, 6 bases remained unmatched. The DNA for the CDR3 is TGTGCCAGCAGCCACCGGGACAGACCCTACGAGCAGTACTTC. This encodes CASSHRDRPYEQYF.

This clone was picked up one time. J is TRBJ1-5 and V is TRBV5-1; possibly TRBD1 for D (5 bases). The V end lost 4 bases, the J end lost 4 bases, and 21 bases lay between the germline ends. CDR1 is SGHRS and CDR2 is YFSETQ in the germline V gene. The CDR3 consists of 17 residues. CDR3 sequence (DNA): TGCGCCAGCAGCCTAGCACCGCGAGGGGCCAGAAATCAGCCCCAGCATTTT. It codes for CASSLAPRGARNQPQHF.

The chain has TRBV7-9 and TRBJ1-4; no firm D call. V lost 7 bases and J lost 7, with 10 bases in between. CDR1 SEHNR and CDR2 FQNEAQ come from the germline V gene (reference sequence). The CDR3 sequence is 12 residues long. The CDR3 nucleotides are TGTGCCAGCACGGGGAGAAGTGAAAAACTGTTTTTT. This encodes CASTGRSEKLFF. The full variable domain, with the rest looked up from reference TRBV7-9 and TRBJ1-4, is DTGVSQNPRHKITKRGQNVTFRCDPISEHNRLYWYRQTLGQGPEFLTYFQNEAQLEKSRLLSDRFSAERPKGSFSTLEIQRTEQGDSAMYLCASTGRSEKLFFGSGTQLSVL.

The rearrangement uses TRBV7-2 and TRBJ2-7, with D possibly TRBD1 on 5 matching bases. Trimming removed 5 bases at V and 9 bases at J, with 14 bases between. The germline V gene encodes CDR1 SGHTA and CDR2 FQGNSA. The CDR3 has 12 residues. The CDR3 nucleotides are TGTGCCAGCAGCGCCCAGGGTGGTGGGCAGTACTTC. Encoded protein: CASSAQGGGQYF.

In DNA, the CDR3 is TGCGCCAGCAGCTCCCGGGGGGGCGTCGGCTACGAGCAGTACTTC. As protein: CASSSRGGVGYEQYF. V is TRBV5-1 and J is TRBJ2-7; 8 bases line up with TRBD2. CDR1 and CDR2 (germline): SGHRS, YFSETQ. The CDR3 extends over 15 amino acids. Losses at the gene ends were 3 bases for V and 3 bases for J; bases not matched to a gene: 8.

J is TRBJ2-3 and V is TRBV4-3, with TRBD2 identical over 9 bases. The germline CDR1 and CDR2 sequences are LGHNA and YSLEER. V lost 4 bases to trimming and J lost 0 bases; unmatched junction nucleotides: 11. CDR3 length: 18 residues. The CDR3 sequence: CASSPRAGGSSSTDTQYF. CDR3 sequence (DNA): TGCGCCAGCAGCCCGAGGGCGGGGGGGAGTTCTAGCACAGATACGCAGTATTTT.

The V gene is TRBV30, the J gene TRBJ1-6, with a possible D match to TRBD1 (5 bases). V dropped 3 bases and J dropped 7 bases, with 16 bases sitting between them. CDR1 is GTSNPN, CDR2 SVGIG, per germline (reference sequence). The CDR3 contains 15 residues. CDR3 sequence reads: CAWSPGRGNNSPLHF. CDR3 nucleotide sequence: TGTGCCTGGAGCCCGGGGAGGGGCAACAATTCACCCCTCCACTTT.

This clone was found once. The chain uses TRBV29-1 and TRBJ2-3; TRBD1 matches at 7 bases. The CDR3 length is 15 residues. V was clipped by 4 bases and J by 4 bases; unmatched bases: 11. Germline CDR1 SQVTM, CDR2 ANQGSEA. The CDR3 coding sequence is TGCAGCGTTGTTTATTGGGACAGAGCGGCAGATACGCAGTATTTT. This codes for CSVVYWDRAADTQYF.

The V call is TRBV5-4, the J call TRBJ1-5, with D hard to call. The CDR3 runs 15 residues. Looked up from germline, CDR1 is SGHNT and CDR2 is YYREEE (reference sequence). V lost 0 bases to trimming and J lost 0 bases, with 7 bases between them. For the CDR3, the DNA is TGTGCCAGCAGCTTGGGAGGAGCTAGCAATCAGCCCCAGCATTTT. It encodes CASSLGGASNQPQHF.